One T cell receptor (beta chain) is described in this entry. It lacks a known antigen. Qualities for individual bases were not recorded, and no much larger clone is one base off. This specimen belongs to a study of cytomegalovirus exposure and HLA in healthy donors (dated by TCRdb to the late 2010s). About the study as a whole: A later analysis indicated that the 120 validation repertoires were generated on the platform also employed for the 700 or so repertoires of the first cohort. The study combined high-throughput TCR immunosequencing, statistical association of individual TCRs with disease status, and machine learning to predict cytomegalovirus infection status. Besides the first cohort of approximately 670 subjects, a separate validation cohort made up of over 95 different subjects was used. The study was designed to test whether signatures of past pathogen exposure could be identified by cataloging public T cell receptors. Results and caveats for the whole study, not just this receptor: Cytomegalovirus status was reported to be diagnosed by the classifier with high specificity and sensitivity in both the original and validation cohorts. Subsequent analysis determined that TCRs grouped into clusters in the first cohort also showed a tendency toward co-occurrence across the roughly 130 validation repertoires, and approximately 94% of cluster scores exceeded 0. In the study, 164 TCR beta chains were listed as associated with cytomegalovirus. The authors suggested that the approach could potentially be extended to other disease states and immunological phenotypes. In vitro tests confirmed that a few of the cytomegalovirus-associated TCR beta chains recognize cytomegalovirus antigens. A later analysis lacked HLA typing for the validation cohort, so it scored co-occurrence in that cohort across all 110 or so repertoires. Across donors, most TCR sequences were observed very rarely, whereas some public TCRs were present in many individuals.

The donors were included in the validation cohort of approximately 120 subjects, a group kept apart from the 666-subject first cohort. The library was produced with the immunoSEQ multiplex PCR assay. In the source study's methods: A statistical classification framework was developed to diagnose cytomegalovirus status using the catalog of TCR beta chain sequences. Sourced from immuneACCESS, this table was stored by TCRdb with only in-frame sequences that have V and J called. A share of the clones is absent; for the studies checked, an unresolved V gene accounts for under half, and the remainder has no known explanation. That table is the source of V, J and clone size, and D and trimming were worked out from the DNA. In all, the sample holds about 79,000 clones, and 93% of those were seen once. The ten largest make up less than 4% of the sample. Trimming takes 1 base off V and 4 bases off J; junction bases not matched to a gene: 7. The germline V gene (reference sequence) sets CDR1 to SEHNR and CDR2 to FQNEAQ. Measured from the cysteine to the phenylalanine, the CDR3 is 15 residues long. Only the CDR3 region is kept as DNA, spanning 45 bases read in frame from base 1.

The source material was PBMCs. This receptor chain uses TRBV7-9 and TRBJ2-7, and 7 junctional nucleotides match TRBD2. The sequence was obtained from a woman in her thirties in good health and CMV-seronegative. The bases are TGTGCCAGCAGCTTAGGGGCGGGAGAGCTATACGAGCAGTACTTC. It translates as CASSLGAGELYEQYF.